A single sample is the source of the 11 T cell receptor beta chains below, sequenced in a study of blood T cell repertoires in COVID-19. Clones were sequenced by immunoSEQ multiplex PCR, and TCRdb holds only the in-frame ones, with some missing. This table has 97,000 or so clones, approximately 84% appearing once. Sequenced sample: peripheral blood. These receptor sequences come from a man aged 40-50 years with active or convalescent COVID-19.

V is TRBV9 and J is TRBJ2-2; D possibly corresponds to TRBD2 (6 bases). V lost 3 bases and J lost 6, with 12 bases in between. The CDR3 has 14 residues. Germline V gene data show CDR1 as SGDLS and CDR2 as YYNGEE. The CDR3 bases are TGTGCCAGCAGCGCCGGGACTTGGGCCGGGGAGCTGTTTTTT. Translated: CASSAGTWAGELFF.

This clone showed up just once. This chain connects TRBV5-8 to TRBJ2-1, with TRBD2 matching over 7 bases. With 3 bases clipped from V and 3 bases from J, the junction kept 3 bases outside the gene matches. Germline loops: CDR1 SGHTS, CDR2 YDEGEE. The CDR3 runs to 14 residues. Here the CDR3 reads CASSSGTNYNEQFF. The CDR3 DNA sequence: TGTGCCAGCAGCTCCGGGACTAACTACAATGAGCAGTTCTTC.

The rearrangement uses TRBV6-2 or TRBV6-3 and TRBJ2-7; D not resolved. CDR3 length: 13 amino acids. Trimming removed 2 bases from V and 3 bases from J, with 8 bases in between. Germline V gives CDR1 MNHEY, CDR2 SVGEGT. DNA of the CDR3: TGTGCCAGCAGTTACGAGCCAGGCTACGAGCAGTACTTC. It translates to CASSYEPGYEQYF.

The table lists this clone with a count of one. The chain links TRBV6-5 to TRBJ2-2, with 11 bases aligning to TRBD1. The CDR3 totals 15 residues. The V gene's germline CDR1 is MNHEY and CDR2 SVGAGI. Trimming removed 6 bases from V and 6 bases from J; junction bases left unmatched: 6. In DNA form, the CDR3 reads TGTGCCAGCAGAGGACAGGGGGCAGTGGCCGGGGAGCTGTTTTTT. It yields the protein CASRGQGAVAGELFF.

The V gene is TRBV7-6, the J gene TRBJ2-5; possible D gene TRBD2, 6 bases. The CDR3 contains 14 residues. The V end was cut by 5 bases, the J end by 5 bases, with 15 bases between. CDR1 and CDR2 (germline): SGHVS, FNYEAQ. As DNA, the CDR3 is TGTGCCAGCAGCCAGCGAACTGGGGGGGAGACCCAGTACTTC. This codes for CASSQRTGGETQYF.

The J gene is TRBJ1-3, the V gene TRBV28; no clear D. The CDR3 length is 16 residues. The germline V gene has CDR1 MDHEN and CDR2 SYDVKM. The germline V and J ends were trimmed by 3 bases and 0 bases, with 12 bases remaining between them. The CDR3 loop is CASSFGQAISGNTIYF. The CDR3 nucleotides are TGTGCCAGCAGTTTTGGGCAGGCGATCTCTGGAAACACCATATATTTT.

The J gene is TRBJ1-1, the V gene TRBV7-3; D is undetermined. In germline, CDR1 is SGHTA, CDR2 FQGTGA. CDR3 length: 13 amino acids. The ends were cut back, 2 bases at V and 7 bases at J, with 11 bases in the middle. The CDR3 sequence is CASSLGGGNEAFF. As DNA, the CDR3 is TGTGCCAGCAGCTTAGGAGGAGGGAATGAAGCTTTCTTT.

The chain recombines TRBV28 with TRBJ2-7; 9 bases are shared with TRBD2. The germline gives CDR1 MDHEN, CDR2 SYDVKM. J lost 3 bases, V lost 11 bases, and 8 bases had no gene match. The CDR3 has 13 amino acids. The CDR3 reads CASREGGLYEQYF. In DNA, the CDR3 is TGTGCCTCGCGGGAGGGGGGTCTCTACGAGCAGTACTTC.

The genes are TRBV28 and TRBJ1-6; tentative D call: TRBD1 (6 bases). There are 18 residues in the CDR3. From germline, CDR1 is MDHEN and CDR2 SYDVKM. V was cut by 6 bases and J by 0 bases, with 18 bases left in between. The CDR3: CASRRLSGQSSYNSPLHF. CDR3 coding DNA: TGTGCCAGCAGGCGGTTATCAGGACAGAGCTCCTATAATTCACCCCTCCACTTT.

The chain combines TRBV4-1 with TRBJ2-1; 9 positions agree with TRBD1. Germline loops: CDR1 MGHRA, CDR2 YSYEKL. This CDR3 comprises 16 residues. V gave up 0 bases and J gave up 4 bases; unmatched junction bases: 4. This CDR3 reads CASSQEEGQGYNEQFF. DNA for the CDR3: TGCGCCAGCAGCCAAGAGGAAGGACAGGGGTACAATGAGCAGTTCTTC.

The genes are TRBV2 and TRBJ1-1, with TRBD1 identical over 8 bases. Germline V gene data show CDR1 as SNHLY and CDR2 as FYNNEI. The CDR3 runs to 14 residues. The ends lost 11 bases at V and 1 base at J; junction bases unmatched: 9. CDR3 region: CASWGTGRNTEAFF. The CDR3 nucleotides are TGTGCCTCCTGGGGGACAGGAAGGAACACTGAAGCTTTCTTT. The variable domain in full, with the rest retrieved from reference TRBV2 and TRBJ1-1, is EPEVTQTPSHQVTQMGQEVILRCVPISNHLYFYWYRQILGQKVEFLVSFYNNEISEKSEIFDDQFSVERPDGSNFTLKIRSTKLEDSAMYFCASWGTGRNTEAFFGQGTRLTVV.